What follows are 29 T cell receptor beta chains derived from one specimen sequenced in a study of cytomegalovirus exposure and HLA in healthy donors. Here immunoSEQ multiplex PCR was the method, and the copy in TCRdb shows in-frame clones only, minus some. The sample carries some 140,000 clones, just over 85% recorded once. Sequencing was performed on PBMCs. These receptors all stem from a human donor in good health.

The rearrangement joins TRBV6-6 to TRBJ1-2; D possibly corresponds to TRBD1 (6 bases). The V gene's germline CDR1 is MNHNY and CDR2 SVGAGI (reference sequence). The V gene lost 5 bases and the J gene lost 5 bases, with 18 bases spanning the gap. There are 15 residues in the CDR3. CDR3 nucleotide sequence: TGTGCCAGCAGTAGCCCGTCAGGGGCGGATTATGGCTACACCTTC. The encoded protein is CASSSPSGADYGYTF.

The CDR3, as DNA: TGTGCCAGCAGCTTGGATGACTCCGTATACAATGAGCAGTTCTTC. Translated, it gives CASSLDDSVYNEQFF. The rearrangement uses TRBV5-6 and TRBJ2-1; the D is unclear. Germline V CDR1 and CDR2: SGHDT, YYEEEE. The ends were cut back, 0 bases at V and 4 bases at J, with 11 bases in the middle. The length of the CDR3 is 15 residues.

The rearrangement joins TRBV7-2 to TRBJ2-3; 13 nucleotides match TRBD2. Per germline, CDR1 SGHTA and CDR2 FQGNSA. The CDR3 contains 16 residues. The junction had 4 bases not matched to a gene; V was cut back by 5 bases and J by 2 bases. This chain's CDR3 is CASSPGTSGATDTQYF. The CDR3 DNA sequence: TGTGCCAGCAGCCCCGGGACTAGCGGGGCCACAGATACGCAGTATTTT.

The chain is built from TRBV19 and TRBJ1-5; D gene uncertain. The V end lost 3 bases, the J end lost 6 bases, and 18 bases lay between the germline ends. CDR3 length: 16 residues. CDR1 and CDR2 from the germline V gene are LNHDA and SQIVND (reference sequence). CDR3 nucleotide sequence: TGTGCCAGTAGTATCCCGGGATCCGGCGGCCTTCAGCCCCAGCATTTT. Protein sequence: CASSIPGSGGLQPQHF. The complete variable domain, with remaining parts taken from reference TRBV19 and TRBJ1-5, reads DGGITQSPKYLFRKEGQNVTLSCEQNLNHDAMYWYRQDPGQGLRLIYYSQIVNDFQKGDIAEGYSVSREKKESFPLTVTSAQKNPTAFYLCASSIPGSGGLQPQHFGDGTRLSIL.

This chain uses TRBV19 with TRBJ1-2; TRBD1 aligns across 7 bases. CDR1 and CDR2 from the germline V gene are LNHDA and SQIVND (reference sequence). This CDR3 comprises 14 residues. Unmatched junction bases numbered 9, after V lost 10 bases and J lost 1 base. The CDR3: CATTEGANNYGYTF. CDR3 nucleotides: TGTGCCACCACGGAGGGGGCGAATAACTATGGCTACACCTTC.

J is TRBJ1-3 and V is TRBV18; D unresolved. The germline V gene has CDR1 KGHSH and CDR2 LQKENI. The CDR3 is made up of 16 amino acids. V was pared by 3 bases and J by 0 bases, with 12 bases between. This chain's CDR3 is CASSPILRDSGNTIYF. DNA for the CDR3: TGTGCCAGCTCACCGATCCTCCGGGACTCTGGAAACACCATATATTTT.

This clone has a handful of counts. The gene calls are TRBV5-8 and TRBJ2-1; TRBD2 matches at 9 bases. This CDR3 contains 15 residues. Germline V gene sequence: CDR1 SGHTS, CDR2 YDEGEE. V was clipped by 3 bases and J by 2 bases; unmatched bases: 3. The CDR3 is CASSSGGGAYNEQFF. CDR3 nucleotides: TGTGCCAGCAGCTCGGGCGGGGGGGCCTACAATGAGCAGTTCTTC. The full variable domain, with the rest looked up from reference TRBV5-8 and TRBJ2-1, is EAGVTQSPTHLIKTRGQQATLRCSPISGHTSVYWYQQALGLGLQFLLWYDEGEERNRGNFPPRFSGRQFPNYSSELNVNALELEDSALYLCASSSGGGAYNEQFFGPGTRLTVL.

CDR3 sequence reads: CASSSTSLGDNEQFF. CDR3 sequence (DNA): TGTGCCAGCTCATCGACTAGTCTCGGGGACAATGAGCAGTTCTTC. The chain carries TRBV18 and TRBJ2-1; possible D gene TRBD2, 6 bases. Trimming stripped 5 bases from V and 5 bases from J, with 16 bases between. The CDR3 totals 15 residues. Germline-derived CDR1 and CDR2 are KGHSH and LQKENI.

This chain uses TRBV7-2 with TRBJ2-7, with TRBD2 matching 12 bases. The CDR3 totals 16 residues. Germline lookup yields CDR1 SGHTA and CDR2 FQGNSA. V shed 0 bases, J shed 8 bases, and the junction held 8 bases outside the gene matches. The DNA for the CDR3 is TGTGCCAGCAGCTTAGCGAGGGCTAGCGGGAGGGCCCAGCAGTACTTC. It translates to CASSLARASGRAQQYF.

The DNA for the CDR3 is TGTGCCAGCACCCCAAAATCACAGGGGTACTATGGCTACACCTTC. Protein product: CASTPKSQGYYGYTF. The chain joins TRBV6-1 to TRBJ1-2; 7 bases match TRBD1. V gave up 7 bases and J gave up 3 bases; unmatched junction bases: 11. The CDR3 sequence is 15 residues long. Germline CDR1 MNHNS, CDR2 SASEGT.

The chain links TRBV27 to TRBJ2-5, with 9 bases fitting TRBD2. The V and J ends lost 0 bases and 3 bases, in that order; junction bases with no gene match: 5. Germline CDR1 MNHEY, CDR2 SMNVEV (reference sequence). CDR3 length: 16 residues. This CDR3 reads CASSLSASGVKETQYF. CDR3 bases: TGTGCCAGCAGTTTATCGGCTAGCGGGGTGAAAGAGACCCAGTACTTC.

This clone was detected a few times. The chain uses TRBV5-1 and TRBJ2-5; 7 nucleotides align to TRBD1. V was pared by 6 bases and J by 1 base, with 6 bases of the junction left unmatched. Germline values: CDR1 SGHRS, CDR2 YFSETQ. CDR3 length: 14 residues. The CDR3 protein is CASTQRGPQETQYF. The CDR3 region has the DNA TGCGCCAGCACTCAAAGGGGGCCCCAAGAGACCCAGTACTTC.

The chain recombines TRBV6-1 with TRBJ1-2, with 8 bases that match TRBD1. CDR3 length: 16 amino acids. Germline loops: CDR1 MNHNS, CDR2 SASEGT. V shed 1 base and J 6 bases; nucleotides not matched to a gene: 10. The CDR3 region has the DNA TGTGCCAGCAGTGAAGTGTCTTACGGGACAGGCGATGGCTACACCTTC. It yields the protein CASSEVSYGTGDGYTF.

The CDR3 here is CASSYSRGGGYTF. DNA for the CDR3: TGTGCCAGCAGTTACTCCCGGGGAGGTGGCTACACCTTC. The gene calls are TRBV6-5 and TRBJ1-2; D gene unclear. Germline V lookup: CDR1 MNHEY, CDR2 SVGAGI. V shed 0 bases and J shed 7 bases, with 9 bases lying between them. The CDR3 length is 13 residues.

V is TRBV5-1 and J is TRBJ2-3; D unclear. This CDR3 is 13 amino acids long. The germline CDR1 and CDR2 sequences are SGHRS and YFSETQ. Trimming removed 5 bases at V and 7 bases at J, with 14 bases between. The CDR3 spells CASRDWAGNTQYF. DNA of the CDR3: TGCGCCAGCAGAGATTGGGCCGGCAATACGCAGTATTTT. The whole variable domain, remainder taken from reference TRBV5-1 and TRBJ2-3, is KAGVTQTPRYLIKTRGQQVTLSCSPISGHRSVSWYQQTPGQGLQFLFEYFSETQRNKGNFPGRFSGRQFSNSRSEMNVSTLELGDSALYLCASRDWAGNTQYFGPGTRLTVL.

The chain is built from TRBV10-3 and TRBJ2-3; possible D gene TRBD2, 5 bases. Germline V gene sequence: CDR1 ENHRY, CDR2 SYGVKD. This CDR3 has 14 residues. V lost 5 bases and J 4 bases, leaving 13 bases between the germline ends. In DNA form, the CDR3 reads TGTGCCATCAGTTCCGGTTTGGGAGCAGATACGCAGTATTTT. The encoded protein is CAISSGLGADTQYF.

The rearrangement uses TRBV5-1 and TRBJ1-2; D possibly corresponds to TRBD1 (5 bases). CDR3 length equals 14 residues. The V gene lost 0 bases and the J gene lost 4 bases, with 10 bases spanning the gap. Germline lookup yields CDR1 SGHRS and CDR2 YFSETQ. CDR3 loop: CASSLAFGGYGYTF. CDR3 bases: TGCGCCAGCAGCTTGGCCTTCGGGGGCTATGGCTACACCTTC. The full variable domain, rest sourced from reference TRBV5-1 and TRBJ1-2, is KAGVTQTPRYLIKTRGQQVTLSCSPISGHRSVSWYQQTPGQGLQFLFEYFSETQRNKGNFPGRFSGRQFSNSRSEMNVSTLELGDSALYLCASSLAFGGYGYTFGSGTRLTVV.

This clone was observed a few times. The chain has TRBV6-1 and TRBJ1-2; perhaps TRBD1 as D (6 bases). Germline CDR1 reads MNHNS; CDR2 reads SASEGT. Trimming took 8 bases from V and 6 from J, leaving 19 bases between them. This CDR3 comprises 14 residues. CDR3: CASVVQGMLHGYTF. CDR3 coding DNA: TGTGCCAGCGTCGTACAGGGTATGCTTCATGGCTACACCTTC.

The chain links TRBV25-1 to TRBJ2-5, with a weak D call TRBD2 (5 bases). V lost 3 bases and J 3 bases, leaving 11 bases between the germline ends. CDR3 size: 14 residues. Germline CDR1 reads MGHDK; CDR2 reads SYGVNS. CDR3 in amino acids: CASSDFWGEETQYF. CDR3 nucleotide sequence: TGTGCCAGCAGTGATTTCTGGGGAGAAGAGACCCAGTACTTC.

The chain links TRBV28 to TRBJ2-2; 9 nucleotides agree with TRBD2. Trimming took 6 bases from V and 3 from J; bases not matched to a gene: 14. Germline CDR1 and CDR2: MDHEN and SYDVKM. This CDR3 comprises 18 residues. The CDR3 nucleotides are TGTGCCAGCAGCACCTCCGCAGCGGGGGGTCATTACACCGGGGAGCTGTTTTTT. As protein: CASSTSAAGGHYTGELFF.

A single count supports this clone. The chain couples TRBV4-1 to TRBJ1-3, with TRBD1 matching 8 bases. V was clipped by 1 base and J by 2 bases; unmatched bases: 10. In germline, CDR1 is MGHRA, CDR2 YSYEKL. The CDR3 totals 18 residues. DNA of the CDR3: TGCGCCAGCAGCCAAGGAAGGGGTGGCAGGGGGCCTGGAAACACCATATATTTT. It specifies CASSQGRGGRGPGNTIYF.

The gene calls are TRBV7-9 and TRBJ2-5, with 11 bases fitting TRBD2. V was clipped by 2 bases and J by 3 bases; unmatched bases: 2. The germline CDR1 and CDR2 sequences are SEHNR and FQNEAQ (reference sequence). CDR3 length: 15 residues. The DNA of the CDR3 is TGTGCCAGCAGCTTAACGACTAGCGGGAAAGAGACCCAGTACTTC. It yields the protein CASSLTTSGKETQYF.

This chain connects TRBV4-1 to TRBJ1-4; D is ambiguous. Trimming pared 4 bases from V and 11 bases from J, leaving 14 bases between. Germline V gene data show CDR1 as MGHRA and CDR2 as YSYEKL. This CDR3 spans 13 amino acids. CDR3 DNA sequence: TGCGCCAGCAGCCCTGGGCCCGTTAGGAAACTGTTTTTT. Amino acids: CASSPGPVRKLFF.

The CDR3 DNA reads as TGTGCCAGCAGCAAAAAGCCCGGGATTATCAATCAGCCCCAGCATTTT. Amino acid sequence: CASSKKPGIINQPQHF. V gene TRBV21-1 combines with J gene TRBJ1-5. TRBV21-1 is a pseudogene segment. The CDR3 length is 16 residues.

The chain is built from TRBV2 and TRBJ2-3; 9 bases fit TRBD2. The ends lost 7 bases at V and 5 bases at J; junction bases unmatched: 7. Germline V CDR1 and CDR2: SNHLY, FYNNEI. CDR3 length: 14 residues. The CDR3 DNA follows: TGTGCCAGCAATAGCGGGAGTCAACAAGATACGCAGTATTTT. Translating gives CASNSGSQQDTQYF. The entire variable domain, with the rest obtained from reference TRBV2 and TRBJ2-3, is as follows: EPEVTQTPSHQVTQMGQEVILRCVPISNHLYFYWYRQILGQKVEFLVSFYNNEISEKSEIFDDQFSVERPDGSNFTLKIRSTKLEDSAMYFCASNSGSQQDTQYFGPGTRLTVL.

This clone was recorded once. V is TRBV28 and J is TRBJ2-3; TRBD2 matches 8 bases. V shed 5 bases, J shed 5 bases, and the junction held 9 bases outside the gene matches. CDR3 length equals 15 residues. CDR1 MDHEN and CDR2 SYDVKM come from the germline V gene. The CDR3 loop is CASSLTAGVRDTQYF. CDR3 nucleotides: TGTGCCAGCAGTCTCACAGCGGGAGTAAGAGATACGCAGTATTTT.

The rearrangement joins TRBV7-8 to TRBJ1-1, with a tentative D call TRBD1 (6 bases). Germline lookup yields CDR1 SGHVS and CDR2 FQNEAQ. V dropped 5 bases and J dropped 6 bases, with 19 bases sitting between them. This CDR3 has 15 residues. Here the CDR3 reads CASSPPGTKSAEAFF. CDR3 in DNA: TGTGCCAGCAGCCCTCCCGGGACAAAAAGCGCTGAAGCTTTCTTT.

The chain uses TRBV20-1 and TRBJ2-5; D unresolved. Trimming took off 7 bases at V and 3 bases at J, with 6 bases between the two ends. The CDR3 sequence is 10 residues long. Germline V gene data show CDR1 as DFQATT and CDR2 as SNEGSKA (reference sequence). In DNA form, the CDR3 reads TGCAGTGTTTCCAAAGAGACCCAGTACTTC. It encodes CSVSKETQYF.

This chain uses TRBV2 with TRBJ1-5; 7 bases agree with TRBD1. V lost 2 bases, J lost 5 bases, and 15 bases stayed unmatched. Per germline, CDR1 SNHLY and CDR2 FYNNEI. This CDR3 is built from 18 residues. The CDR3 DNA is TGTGCCAGCAGTGAATGGACTCACGAGGGGGCGGTCTATCAGCCCCAGCATTTT. Protein product: CASSEWTHEGAVYQPQHF.